A selection of T cell receptor beta chains follows, all from one sample in a study of T cell responses to AZD1222 COVID-19 vaccine. The method was immunoSEQ multiplex PCR; TCRdb's version includes in-frame clones alone and lacks a portion of them. The sample has about 100,000 clones, roughly 86% seen once. The source material was peripheral blood, sampled on day 0 of AZD1222 vaccination. Receptors originate from an adult in good health. Each CDR3 is given with its conserved first and last residue. D genes are given only for firm matches. Rows may omit the clone size; those that give it use once, few, many or a size class.

>.|.|TRBJ2-3|TRBV19
TGTGCCAGTAGTATAGGGTACGGCGGGCCAGATACGCAGTATTTT
CASSIGYGGPDTQYF
>TRBD1|.|TRBJ1-5|TRBV27
TGTGCCAGCAGACAGGGGGGTATAAGCAATCAGCCCCAGCATTTT
CASRQGGISNQPQHF
>.|.|TRBJ1-1|TRBV11-2
TGTGCCAGCAGCCCGCCCGGCTTTCTGAACACTGAAGCTTTCTTT
CASSPPGFLNTEAFF
>.|.|TRBJ2-2|TRBV4-1
TGCGCCAGCAGCCAAGAACACATTTTGAACACCGGGGAGCTGTTTTTT
CASSQEHILNTGELFF
>TRBD2|.|TRBJ2-3|TRBV7-9
TGTGCCAGCAGTCTCCTAGCGGGAACCACAGATACGCAGTATTTT
CASSLLAGTTDTQYF
>TRBD2|.|TRBJ2-3|TRBV7-3
TGTGCCAGCAGCGCCAAGGGACTAGCGACAGCTACTAGCACAGATACGCAGTATTTT
CASSAKGLATATSTDTQYF
>.|.|TRBJ1-4|TRBV30
TGTGCCTGGAGTGAACAAACAAGAACAACTAATGAAAAACTGTTTTTT
CAWSEQTRTTNEKLFF
>TRBD1|.|TRBJ2-1|TRBV5-1
TGCGCCAGCAACAGGGACAGGGCCTCCTACAATGAGCAGTTCTTC
CASNRDRASYNEQFF
>.|.|TRBJ2-4|TRBV2
TGTGCCAGCAGTGGAGGGCCGTCGAGCTTCAAAAACATTCAGTACTTC
CASSGGPSSFKNIQYF
>.|.|TRBJ2-2|TRBV30
TGTGCCTGGAGCCAAGGGGGTTGGGGGGAGCTGTTTTTT
CAWSQGGWGELFF
>.|.|TRBJ1-1|TRBV4-3
TGCGCCAGCAGGCACTCAGGGGAAGGTGAAGCTTTCTTT
CASRHSGEGEAFF
>TRBD1|.|TRBJ2-1|TRBV2
TGTGCCAGCAGTGAAGCAACGGACAGGCTTGGCAATGAGCAGTTCTTC
CASSEATDRLGNEQFF
>TRBD2|.|TRBJ2-7|TRBV4-3
TGCGCCAGCAGCCACCACGGGGGGGAGCAGTACTTC
CASSHHGGEQYF
>.|.|TRBJ2-7|TRBV27
TGTGCCAGCAGTCCCCCCGGCTCCTACGAGCAGTACTTC
CASSPPGSYEQYF
>.|.|TRBJ1-5|TRBV19
TGTGCCAGTAGTATAGGAGTACAGGTTGCTCAGCCCCAGCATTTT
CASSIGVQVAQPQHF
>.|.|TRBJ1-1|TRBV24-1
TGTGCCACCAGTGAGTCGACAGCGGGTCTTCCGAAGAACACTGAAGCTTTCTTT
CATSESTAGLPKNTEAFF
>.|.|TRBJ1-1|TRBV23-1
TGCGCCAGCAGTCAATCGGACAGCAACTCCAGGAACACTGAAGCTTTCTTT
CASSQSDSNSRNTEAFF
>.|.|TRBJ1-2|TRBV5-5
TGTGCCAGCAGCTTGGAAGGGGGTGGTGGCTACACCTTC
CASSLEGGGGYTF
>.|.|TRBJ1-1|TRBV6-6
TGTGCCAGCACTTCCCCTGGGGGGAACACTGAAGCTTTCTTT
CASTSPGGNTEAFF
>TRBD1|.|TRBJ1-2|TRBV24-1
TGTGCCACCAGTGACCGACCGGGACAGGGGACGTCCGGCTACACCTTC
CATSDRPGQGTSGYTF
>TRBD1|.|TRBJ1-1|TRBV28
TGTGCCAGCAGCCGGGACAGACTATCAAACACTGAAGCTTTCTTT
CASSRDRLSNTEAFF
>.|.|TRBJ2-7|TRBV5-8
TGTGCCAGCAGCCACCTACTGGCGACGGGTCCCTACGAGCAGTACTTC
CASSHLLATGPYEQYF
>TRBD2|.|TRBJ2-1|TRBV4-1
TGCGCCAGCAGTCGTAGCGGGAGCTCCTACAATGAGCAGTTCTTC
CASSRSGSSYNEQFF
>.|.|TRBJ2-6|TRBV4-1
TGCGCCAGCAGCCGAGCGGGACAAGACTCTGGGGCCAACGTCCTGACTTTC
CASSRAGQDSGANVLTF
>.|.|TRBJ1-6|TRBV4-3
TGCGCCAGCAGCCAAGAGAGGAATTCACCCCTCCACTTT
CASSQERNSPLHF
>.|.|TRBJ2-5|TRBV28
TGTGCCAGCAGTTTCGTCTCCCAGGGGGGGTTTTGGGAGACCCAGTACTTC
CASSFVSQGGFWETQYF
>.|.|TRBJ2-1|TRBV29-1
TGCAGCGTCCGGCCGGAGTCCTTGCGGAATGAGCAGTTCTTC
CSVRPESLRNEQFF
>.|.|TRBJ2-2|TRBV5-1
TGCGCCAGCAGCCTATCTCCGGGTTATGGCACCGGGGAGCTGTTTTTT
CASSLSPGYGTGELFF
>.|.|TRBJ2-5|TRBV11-3
TGTGCCAGCAGCCCCCAGGGCGGTAATGGAGAGACCCAGTACTTC
CASSPQGGNGETQYF
>.|.|TRBJ1-4|TRBV15
TGTGCCACCACGGGGGGTCTTAATGAAAAACTGTTTTTT
CATTGGLNEKLFF
>.|.|TRBJ2-7|TRBV3-1/TRBV3-2
TGTGCCAGCAGCCAAGATCCGGGACACTCCTACGAGCAGTACTTC
CASSQDPGHSYEQYF
>TRBD2|few|TRBJ2-5|TRBV10-3
TGTGCCAGCCGGGCGGGAGGAGAGACCCAGTACTTC
CASRAGGETQYF
>.|.|TRBJ1-4|TRBV7-2
TGTGCCAGCAGCTTAACGTCAGGGGTGATTAATGAAAAACTGTTTTTT
CASSLTSGVINEKLFF
>TRBD1|.|TRBJ1-2|TRBV28
TGTGCCAGCAGTTTACGAGGGGGCGGCTATGGCTACACCTTC
CASSLRGGGYGYTF
>.|.|TRBJ1-1|TRBV5-1
TGCGCCAGCAGCGCTGGGACGGGGAACACTGAAGCTTTCTTT
CASSAGTGNTEAFF
>.|.|TRBJ1-4|TRBV5-6
TGTGCCAGCAGCCCCGGGACACAGAATGAAAAACTGTTTTTT
CASSPGTQNEKLFF
>TRBD2|.|TRBJ2-5|TRBV19
TGTGCCTCCAGTAGTACGGGGGGAAGCCAAGAGACCCAGTACTTC
CASSSTGGSQETQYF
>.|.|TRBJ1-4|TRBV28
TGTGCCAGCGCTAGTTTCAACGAAAAACTGTTTTTT
CASASFNEKLFF
>TRBD1|.|TRBJ1-6|TRBV28
TGTGCCAGCAGTTTGCCCAGGGGACAGGATAATTCACCCCTCCACTTT
CASSLPRGQDNSPLHF
>.|.|TRBJ1-1|TRBV25-1
TGTGCCAGCACTCCGGGACACTCGAACACTGAAGCTTTCTTT
CASTPGHSNTEAFF
>.|.|TRBJ2-7|TRBV4-1
TGCGCCAGCAGCCAGGAAGAGACTCTAGCAAGTGTTAGTTCCGAGCAGTACTTC
CASSQEETLASVSSEQYF
>TRBD1|.|TRBJ1-4|TRBV28
TGTGCCAGCCAAGACAGGGGGCCTGTAGGACTGTTTTTT
CASQDRGPVGLFF
>.|.|TRBJ2-2|TRBV27
TGTGCCAGCAGTTTATCGAGGGGCGCGAGCACCGGGGAGCTGTTTTTT
CASSLSRGASTGELFF
>.|.|TRBJ1-2|TRBV5-1
TGCGCCAGTTCACCGGGCCGTGGCTACACCTTC
CASSPGRGYTF
>.|.|TRBJ1-3|TRBV9
TGTGCCAGCAGCGCTAATCCCGGGACCACTGGAAACACCATATATTTT
CASSANPGTTGNTIYF
>.|.|TRBJ1-1|TRBV28
TGTGCCAGCAGTTTAAGAGGGACTGAAGCTTTCTTT
CASSLRGTEAFF
>TRBD1|.|TRBJ1-6|TRBV7-2
TGTGCCAGCAGCCCAGGGACAGCCTATAATTCACCCCTCCACTTT
CASSPGTAYNSPLHF
>.|.|TRBJ1-2|TRBV28
TGTGCCAGCAGCTCCTTGATTAGGGCGGAAGACTATGGCTACACCTTC
CASSSLIRAEDYGYTF
>TRBD1|.|TRBJ1-1|TRBV19
TGTGCCAGTGAAGACAGGGGAGACACTGAAGCTTTCTTT
CASEDRGDTEAFF
>.|.|TRBJ1-6|TRBV27
TGTGCCGGGAGTCCAGGGGTCGGTTCACCCCTCCACTTT
CAGSPGVGSPLHF
>TRBD2|.|TRBJ2-7|TRBV29-1
TGCAGCGTTGAGATACTAGCGGGAGGGCCGGGTGGCGAGCAGTACTTC
CSVEILAGGPGGEQYF
>.|.|TRBJ2-7|TRBV7-9
TGTGCCAGCCGCCCCCTGACAGCACCGGGCGAGCAGTACTTC
CASRPLTAPGEQYF
>.|.|TRBJ2-7|TRBV18
TGTGCCAGCTCACCAGGGTGGATCGGAAAGCAGTACTTC
CASSPGWIGKQYF
>.|.|TRBJ2-3|TRBV7-2
TGTGCCAGCAGCCTGGGACCGAGCACAGATACGCAGTATTTT
CASSLGPSTDTQYF
>.|.|TRBJ1-2|TRBV6-6
TGTGCCAGCAGTTACCGACGGAACTATGGCTACACCTTC
CASSYRRNYGYTF
>.|.|TRBJ1-1|TRBV11-2
TGTGCCAGCTGGAGACAGACTGAAGCTTTCTTT
CASWRQTEAFF
>.|.|TRBJ2-2|TRBV15
TGTGCCACCAGCAACCGGACGAGAAACACCGGGGAGCTGTTTTTT
CATSNRTRNTGELFF
>.|.|TRBJ1-6|TRBV5-5
TGTGCCAGCAGTAGGGCCGCCGGGGATAATTCACCCCTCCACTTT
CASSRAAGDNSPLHF
>TRBD1|.|TRBJ1-2|TRBV4-1
TGCGCCAGCAGCCAAGTTTCGGGACAGAGCTATGGCTACACCTTC
CASSQVSGQSYGYTF